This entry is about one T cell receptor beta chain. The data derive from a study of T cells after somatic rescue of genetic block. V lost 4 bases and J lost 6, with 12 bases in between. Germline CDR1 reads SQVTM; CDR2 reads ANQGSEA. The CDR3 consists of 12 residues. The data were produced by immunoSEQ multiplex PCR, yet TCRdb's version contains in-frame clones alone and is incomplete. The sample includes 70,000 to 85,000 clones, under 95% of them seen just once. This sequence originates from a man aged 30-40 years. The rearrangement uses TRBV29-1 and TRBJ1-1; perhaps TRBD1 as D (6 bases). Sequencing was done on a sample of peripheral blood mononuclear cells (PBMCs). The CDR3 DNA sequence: TGCAGCGTTGTTTCAGGGGTTTCTGAAGCTTTCTTT. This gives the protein CSVVSGVSEAFF.